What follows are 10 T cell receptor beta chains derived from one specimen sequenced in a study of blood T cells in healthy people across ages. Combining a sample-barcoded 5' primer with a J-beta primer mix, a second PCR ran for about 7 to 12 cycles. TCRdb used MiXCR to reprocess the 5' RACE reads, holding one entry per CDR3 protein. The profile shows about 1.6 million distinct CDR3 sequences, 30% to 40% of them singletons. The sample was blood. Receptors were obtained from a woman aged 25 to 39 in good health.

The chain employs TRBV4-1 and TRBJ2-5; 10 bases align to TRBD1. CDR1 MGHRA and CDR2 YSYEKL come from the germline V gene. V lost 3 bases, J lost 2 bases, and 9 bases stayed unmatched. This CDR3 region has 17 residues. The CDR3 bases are TGCGCCAGCAGCCAGGGACAGGGGCCTACTCTTCAAGAGACCCAGTACTTC. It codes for CASSQGQGPTLQETQYF.

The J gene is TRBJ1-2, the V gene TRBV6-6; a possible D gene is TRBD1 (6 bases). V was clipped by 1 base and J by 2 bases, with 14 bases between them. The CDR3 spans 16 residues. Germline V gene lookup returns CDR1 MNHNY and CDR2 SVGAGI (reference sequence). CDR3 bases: TGTGCCAGCAGTTACTTTGGGGACACCTCGAACTATGGCTACACCTTC. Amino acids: CASSYFGDTSNYGYTF.

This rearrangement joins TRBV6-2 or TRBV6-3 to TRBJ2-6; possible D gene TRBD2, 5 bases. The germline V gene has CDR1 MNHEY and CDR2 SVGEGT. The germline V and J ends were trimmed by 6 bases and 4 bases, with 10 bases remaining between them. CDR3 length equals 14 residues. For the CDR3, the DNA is TGTGCCAGCAGCAAAGCGGCGGGGGCCAACGTCCTGACTTTC. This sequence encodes CASSKAAGANVLTF.

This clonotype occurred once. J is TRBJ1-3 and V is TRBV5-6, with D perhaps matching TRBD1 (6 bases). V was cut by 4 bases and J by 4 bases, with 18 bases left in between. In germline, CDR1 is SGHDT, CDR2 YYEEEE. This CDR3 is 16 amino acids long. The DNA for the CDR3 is TGTGCCAGCAGCCGGGGGGCCTCATACCCAGGAAACACCATATATTTT. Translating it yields CASSRGASYPGNTIYF. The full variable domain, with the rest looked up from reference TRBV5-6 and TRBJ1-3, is DAGVTQSPTHLIKTRGQQVTLRCSPKSGHDTVSWYQQALGQGPQFIFQYYEEEERQRGNFPDRFSGHQFPNYSSELNVNALLLGDSALYLCASSRGASYPGNTIYFGEGSWLTVV.

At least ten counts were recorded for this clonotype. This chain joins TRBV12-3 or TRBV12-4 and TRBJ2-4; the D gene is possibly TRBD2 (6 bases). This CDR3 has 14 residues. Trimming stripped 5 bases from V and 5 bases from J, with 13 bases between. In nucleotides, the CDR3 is TGTGCCAGCAGTGAATGGGGGGTTGAAAACATTCAGTACTTC. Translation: CASSEWGVENIQYF.

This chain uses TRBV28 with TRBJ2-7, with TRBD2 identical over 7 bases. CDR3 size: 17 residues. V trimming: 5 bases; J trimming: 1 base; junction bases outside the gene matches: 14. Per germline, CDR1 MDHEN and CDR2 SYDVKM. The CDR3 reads CASSTQHPSGDSYEQYF. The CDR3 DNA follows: TGTGCCAGCAGTACCCAGCACCCTAGCGGCGATTCCTACGAGCAGTACTTC.

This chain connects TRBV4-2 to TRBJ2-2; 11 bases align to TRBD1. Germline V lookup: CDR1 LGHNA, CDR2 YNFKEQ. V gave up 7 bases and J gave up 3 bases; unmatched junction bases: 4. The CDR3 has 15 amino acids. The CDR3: CASTDRGRDTGELFF. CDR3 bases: TGTGCCAGCACGGACAGGGGGCGTGACACCGGGGAGCTGTTTTTT.

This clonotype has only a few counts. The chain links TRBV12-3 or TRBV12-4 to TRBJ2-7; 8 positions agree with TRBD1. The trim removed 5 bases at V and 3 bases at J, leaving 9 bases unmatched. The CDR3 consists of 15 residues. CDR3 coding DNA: TGTGCCAGCAGTCCACGACTCGACAGGGGCTACGAGCAGTACTTC. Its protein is CASSPRLDRGYEQYF.

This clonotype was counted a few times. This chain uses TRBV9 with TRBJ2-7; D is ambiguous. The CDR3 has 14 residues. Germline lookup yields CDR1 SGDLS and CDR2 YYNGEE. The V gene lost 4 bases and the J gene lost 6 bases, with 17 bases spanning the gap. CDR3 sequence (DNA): TGTGCCAGCAGCTTCTCAAGGGTGGGCGGCGAGCAGTACTTC. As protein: CASSFSRVGGEQYF.

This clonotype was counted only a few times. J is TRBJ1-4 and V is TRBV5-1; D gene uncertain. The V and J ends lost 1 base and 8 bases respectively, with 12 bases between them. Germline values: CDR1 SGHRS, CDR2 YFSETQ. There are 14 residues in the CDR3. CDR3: CASSLTGPGEKLFF. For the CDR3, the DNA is TGCGCCAGCAGCTTGACCGGCCCCGGGGAAAAACTGTTTTTT.